This T cell receptor (beta chain) was recorded in a study of blood T cells in healthy people across ages. The second PCR ran 7 to 11 cycles with a sample-barcoded 5' primer and J-beta primers. TCRdb independently ran MiXCR on the 5' RACE reads; one entry per CDR3 protein. The repertoire has 1,100,000 or so distinct CDR3 sequences, 40% to 45% of them found once; the top ten carry approximately 19%. This CDR3 region has 14 residues. The germline V gene has CDR1 SQVTM and CDR2 ANQGSEA. The sample taken for sequencing was blood. The clonotype was recovered from a woman aged 55-75 years in good health. The chain combines TRBV29-1 with TRBJ2-3; weak D call: TRBD2 (7 bases). The CDR3, as DNA: TGCTGGGGAGGGGGGCCCTCTAGCACAGATACGCAGTATTTT. Encoded protein: CWGGGPSSTDTQYF.